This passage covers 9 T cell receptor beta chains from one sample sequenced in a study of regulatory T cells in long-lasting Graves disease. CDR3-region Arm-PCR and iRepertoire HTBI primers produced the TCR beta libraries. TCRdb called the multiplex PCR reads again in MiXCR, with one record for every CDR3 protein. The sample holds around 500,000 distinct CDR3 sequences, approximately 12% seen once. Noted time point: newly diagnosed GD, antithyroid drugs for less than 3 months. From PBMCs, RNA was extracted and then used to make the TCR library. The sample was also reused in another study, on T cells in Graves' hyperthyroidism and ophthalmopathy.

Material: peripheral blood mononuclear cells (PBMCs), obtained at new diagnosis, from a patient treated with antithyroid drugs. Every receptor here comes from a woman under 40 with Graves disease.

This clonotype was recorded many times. CDR3 nucleotides: TGTGCCAGCAGCTGGCTGGGCTCAACCTACGAGCAGTACTTC. Translating gives CASSWLGSTYEQYF. The J gene is TRBJ2-7, the V gene TRBV7-2; D gene uncertain. The CDR3 is 14 residues long. V dropped 4 bases and J dropped 2 bases, with 12 bases sitting between them. Germline lookup yields CDR1 SGHTA and CDR2 FQGNSA.

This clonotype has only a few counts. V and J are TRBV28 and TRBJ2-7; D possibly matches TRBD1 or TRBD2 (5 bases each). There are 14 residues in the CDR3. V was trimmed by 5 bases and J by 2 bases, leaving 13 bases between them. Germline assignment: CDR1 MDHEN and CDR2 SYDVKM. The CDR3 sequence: CASSPLGVTYEQYF. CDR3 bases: TGTGCCAGCAGTCCACTGGGGGTTACCTACGAGCAGTACTTC.

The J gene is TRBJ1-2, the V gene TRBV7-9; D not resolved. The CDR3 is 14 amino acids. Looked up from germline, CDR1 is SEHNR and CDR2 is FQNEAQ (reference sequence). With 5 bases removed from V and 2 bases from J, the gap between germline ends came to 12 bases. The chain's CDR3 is CASSPPHHNYGYTF. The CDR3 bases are TGTGCCAGCAGCCCACCCCATCACAACTATGGCTACACCTTC.

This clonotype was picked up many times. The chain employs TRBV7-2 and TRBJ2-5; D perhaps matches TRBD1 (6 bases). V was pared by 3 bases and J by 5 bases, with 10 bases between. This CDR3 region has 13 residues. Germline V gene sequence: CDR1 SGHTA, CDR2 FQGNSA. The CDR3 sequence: CASSFHRVETQYF. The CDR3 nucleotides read TGTGCCAGCAGCTTCCACAGGGTGGAGACCCAGTACTTC.

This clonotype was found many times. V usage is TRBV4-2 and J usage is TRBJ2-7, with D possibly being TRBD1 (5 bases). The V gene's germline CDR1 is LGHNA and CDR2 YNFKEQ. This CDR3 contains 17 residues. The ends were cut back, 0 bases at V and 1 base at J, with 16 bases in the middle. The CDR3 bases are TGTGCCAGCAGCCAAGAACTTCTGTCAGGGAAGTCCTACGAGCAGTACTTC. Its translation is CASSQELLSGKSYEQYF.

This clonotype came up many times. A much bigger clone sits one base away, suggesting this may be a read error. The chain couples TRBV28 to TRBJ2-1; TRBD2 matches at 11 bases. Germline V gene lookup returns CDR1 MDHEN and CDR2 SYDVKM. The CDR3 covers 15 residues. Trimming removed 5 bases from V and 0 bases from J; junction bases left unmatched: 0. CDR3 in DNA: TGTGCCAGCAGTGGGACTAGCGGCTCCTACAATGAGCAGTTCTTC. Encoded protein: CASSGTSGSYNEQFF. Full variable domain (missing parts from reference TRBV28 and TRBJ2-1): DVKVTQSSRYLVKRTGEKVFLECVQDMDHENMFWYRQDPGLGLRLIYFSYDVKMKEKGDIPEGYSVSREKKERFSLILESASTNQTSMYLCASSGTSGSYNEQFFGPGTRLTVL.

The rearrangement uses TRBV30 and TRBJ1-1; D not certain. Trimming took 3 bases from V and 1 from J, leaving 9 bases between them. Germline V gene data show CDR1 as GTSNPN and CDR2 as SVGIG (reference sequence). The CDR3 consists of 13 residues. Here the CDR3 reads CAWRFQTNTEAFF. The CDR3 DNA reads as TGTGCCTGGAGGTTTCAGACGAACACTGAAGCTTTCTTT.

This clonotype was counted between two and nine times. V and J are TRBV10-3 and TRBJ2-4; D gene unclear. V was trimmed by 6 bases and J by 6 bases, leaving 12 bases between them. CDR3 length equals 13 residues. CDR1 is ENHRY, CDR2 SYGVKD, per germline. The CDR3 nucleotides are TGTGCCATCAGCCCGGCCTCGGGAAACATTCAGTACTTC. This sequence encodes CAISPASGNIQYF.

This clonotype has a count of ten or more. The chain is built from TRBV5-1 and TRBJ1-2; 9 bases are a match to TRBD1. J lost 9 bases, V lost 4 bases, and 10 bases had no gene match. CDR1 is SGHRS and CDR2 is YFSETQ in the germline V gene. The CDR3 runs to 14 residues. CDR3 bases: TGCGCCAGCAGCACTGTGACAGGGGGAGGAAGCTACACCTTC. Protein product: CASSTVTGGGSYTF.